This is a list of T cell receptor beta chains from one sample in a study of PD-L1 blockade in urothelial cancer. Libraries were prepared by immunoSEQ multiplex PCR; TCRdb keeps only in-frame clonotypes and omits some of them. The sample yields about 40,000 clones, about 80% seen once. The sequencing here drew on PBMCs, taken around atezolizumab (anti-PD-L1) treatment. The receptors stem from a middle-aged man with urothelial cancer. CDR3s leave out the opening cysteine and the closing phenylalanine or tryptophan.

V gene	J gene	CDR3 protein
TRBV18	TRBJ2-1	ASSPRAGGANEQF
TRBV2	TRBJ1-1	ASSENQGDTEAF
TRBV5-1	TRBJ2-7	ASSSDSAAWDEQY
TRBV18	TRBJ2-7	ASSPDLGSYEQY
TRBV19	TRBJ2-1	ASTAEGNEQF
TRBV7-2	TRBJ2-3	ASSLGRTDTDTQY
TRBV10-3	TRBJ2-2	AISVAGPNTGELF
TRBV28	TRBJ2-1	ASRKLAVGYNEQF
TRBV19	TRBJ1-1	ASKDRERNTEAF
TRBV2	TRBJ1-5	ASRRQGRDSNQPQH
TRBV4-1	TRBJ2-7	ASSARGPSSYEQY
TRBV6-1	TRBJ1-2	ASSEPIYGYT
TRBV28	TRBJ1-5	ASSLDGGINQPQH
TRBV5-4	TRBJ1-1	ASSLVGQTSREAF
TRBV4-2	TRBJ2-1	ASSQVGSSGRYNEQF
TRBV5-1	TRBJ2-7	ATAFLSGNSYEQY
TRBV11-3	TRBJ2-3	ASSLGLAQDTQY
TRBV28	TRBJ1-1	ASSGGSYTEAF
TRBV5-4	TRBJ2-7	ASSRTGLAGVDEQY
TRBV5-5	TRBJ1-4	ASSSANSGEKLF
TRBV9	TRBJ2-7	ASSVGSDSSYEQY
TRBV4-3	TRBJ2-7	ASSHRTGYEQY
TRBV5-6	TRBJ1-1	ASSFAQSGAEAF
TRBV6-1	TRBJ2-7	ASKSGAVYEQY
TRBV7-3	TRBJ2-1	ASSLTGGLASKGTEQF
TRBV18	TRBJ2-1	ASSQPQSGNF
TRBV27	TRBJ1-5	ASSSRVGPQH
TRBV14	TRBJ2-7	ASSHLDRGHEQY
TRBV9	TRBJ2-1	ASSPKPGLAVYNEQF
TRBV4-1	TRBJ1-1	ASSARQGANTEAF
TRBV6-1	TRBJ2-1	ASDQAGLKF
TRBV28	TRBJ1-5	ASSWEGAGNQPQH
TRBV19	TRBJ2-5	ASMKREQETQY
TRBV18	TRBJ1-1	ASSPSIMGGQVEAF
TRBV11-3	TRBJ2-1	ASRGSSGSYNEQF
TRBV7-3	TRBJ2-1	ASSAANDNEQF
TRBV9	TRBJ2-2	ASSVGLAEGGELF
TRBV19	TRBJ1-1	ASSMTQNTEAF
TRBV11-1	TRBJ2-7	ASSLELALVYEQY
TRBV18	TRBJ2-7	ASSPRQVRQYEQY
TRBV18	TRBJ2-7	ASSTDRGYSYEQY
TRBV6-5	TRBJ2-7	ASKAGRYEQY
TRBV5-4	TRBJ2-1	ASSSEGLADNEQF
TRBV7-2	TRBJ1-4	ASSSLGVLF
TRBV18	TRBJ1-5	ASSPQGKEPQH
TRBV30	TRBJ2-3	AWSPSFLVAGVY
TRBV28	TRBJ1-5	ASKGSGQPQH
TRBV5-4	TRBJ2-5	ASSDRDRGDGETQY
TRBV7-2	TRBJ2-1	ASSSDSAIHNEQF
TRBV27	TRBJ2-7	ASSLNRDSYEQY
TRBV18	TRBJ1-1	ASSPGLNTEAF
TRBV18	TRBJ2-7	ASSPSLYEQY
TRBV6-5	TRBJ1-1	ATRRRQGLAEAF
TRBV18	TRBJ1-3	ASSPTDSGNTIY
TRBV7-9	TRBJ1-3	ASSPTGDTIY
TRBV7-9	TRBJ1-2	ASAEGQGNGYT